This record concerns one T cell receptor beta chain sequence. This clone has just a few counts. Its cognate antigen has yet to be identified. Nothing much larger sits one base from this clone, and base qualities are not available. A single peripheral blood draw of around 100 mL on average was collected from each donor into heparinised tubes. A BD FACSAria II and a panel including CD45RO, CCR7, CD25, CD127, CD95 and CD27 were used to sort naive, central memory, regulatory and stem cell-like memory CD4+ T cells. Purity was above 95% for every sorted population. PBMCs were separated immediately by Lymphoprep density gradient centrifugation and were stained directly, without being cultured. So that batch effects would be minimized, each experiment stained and sorted samples in pairs, pairing one healthy donor with one patient. The entire isolated RNA was reverse transcribed using the High Capacity cDNA Reverse Transcription Kit, and thus expressed TCRB transcripts were sequenced. Deep immunoSEQ sequencing was performed on naive, central memory and regulatory T cell samples, with an average of approximately 3.9 million total reads per sample. Sorted cells were lysed in RLT buffer and RNA was extracted with DNase-treated RNeasy Micro or Mini kits, depending on cell number. Each cell subset was processed separately to prevent cross-contamination, with patient and healthy donor samples processed together. Using the immunoSEQ multiplex PCR, TCRB sequences were amplified from cDNA into 87-bp fragments spanning the CDR3 region. Amplicons were sequenced on the Illumina HiSeq platform. Under the source paper's analysis protocol: Synthetic template baselines were used to correct PCR bias computationally, reads within Hamming distance 2 were collapsed together, and singletons that could not be merged were discarded. By aligning reads against IMGT, V, D and J genes, CDR3 length, and insertions or deletions at six rearrangement sites were assigned. Clonotype counts were normalized to sorted cell number within each subset before computing true diversity and Gini coefficients with the tcR R package. Repertoire sharing was quantified using the overlap coefficient calculated on TCRB nucleotide sequences. Drawn from immuneACCESS, this table holds only the in-frame rearrangements with V and J called that TCRdb kept. Clones are partly lost; checked studies trace under half to an unresolved V gene and leave the rest unexplained. The V and J calls and clone size were taken over from that table, and D and trimming were inferred from the DNA. Present in this sample are around 320,000 clones, 12% to 15% of which were seen just once. 6.7% of the sample belongs to the ten largest clones.

The data were taken from a study of beta chain features in type 1 diabetes (dated by TCRdb to about 2018). About the full investigation: Patients and healthy donors did not differ in mean age, gender distribution, total cell number or subset yield. A total of some 100,000,000 sorted cells were examined across all samples, and a strong correlation was observed between cell number per subset and RNA yield. Regulatory and stem cell-like memory subsets were obtained from only 8 patients and roughly eight healthy donors, while naive and central memory subsets were obtained from all 30 or so donors. The study compared TCRB repertoires of sorted circulating CD4+ T cell subsets between recently diagnosed type 1 diabetes patients and matched healthy donors. Study-level results and caveats: Patients with type 1 diabetes made fewer insertions and deleted more nucleotides at VDJ recombination sites, implying thymic rearrangement abnormalities. Sequencing cDNA rather than genomic DNA could over-represent highly expressing activated cells, although activation and CD3 levels did not differ between groups. PCR may preferentially amplify shorter templates, but because patient and control samples were amplified and corrected together, any resulting skew would affect both groups equally. Because the HLA sub-analyses included only small numbers of individuals, any influence of HLA type on TCRB rearrangement was left unresolved. In all four CD4+ subsets, TCRB CDR3 length was moderately but significantly shorter in type 1 diabetes patients. The naive, central memory and regulatory TCRB repertoires appeared to resemble one another more closely among patients than among healthy donors.

From the cysteine up to the phenylalanine, the CDR3 has a length of 16 residues. Kept here is only the CDR3 DNA, which spans 48 bases and is read in frame from base 1. CDR1 is given as SGHTA and CDR2 as FQGNSA, both from the germline V gene. V is cut back by 3 bases and J by 6 bases, with 9 bases in the junction unmatched. This sequence originates from a man aged 25 to 40 in good health. The V and J genes are TRBV7-2 and TRBJ2-2, with 8 junctional bases fitting TRBD2. The sample comprised central memory CD4+ T cells from blood. The DNA is TGTGCCAGCAGCTTCACAGGGCTAGCGGGCGCCGGGGAGCTGTTTTTT. This yields the protein CASSFTGLAGAGELFF.